This TCR beta chain came from a study of vaccination and CD4 T cells after COVID-19. Study information: At a median 72 days (range 14 to 241) after dose two, post-vaccine samples were obtained.

The CDR3 extends over 12 amino acids. Trimming removed 5 bases from V and 11 bases from J, with 13 bases in between. Worth noting for this clonotype: Its target is not known.

The Oncomine TCR Beta short-read assay was what sequenced the DNA obtained from cultured CD4+ T cells. TCRdb ran MiXCR on the PCR reads and lists one entry per CDR3 protein. The sample holds around 8,000 distinct CDR3 sequences, roughly 39% seen once. Treatment denoted: approximately 10-day PBMC culture with coronavirus spike peptide pools or control peptides (ViraFEST assay). It was before the COVID-19 pandemic (2011-2018) that the unexposed donor's CD4+ T cells were collected. The genes are TRBV12-3 or TRBV12-4 and TRBJ2-1, with D possibly being TRBD1 (6 bases). The sequence derives from a human donor in good health. Sequenced: CD4+ T cells from blood, cultured in vitro. For the CDR3, the DNA is TGTGCCAGCAGTCCAAGGGGGTCTCAGCAGTTCTTC. It is translated as CASSPRGSQQFF.